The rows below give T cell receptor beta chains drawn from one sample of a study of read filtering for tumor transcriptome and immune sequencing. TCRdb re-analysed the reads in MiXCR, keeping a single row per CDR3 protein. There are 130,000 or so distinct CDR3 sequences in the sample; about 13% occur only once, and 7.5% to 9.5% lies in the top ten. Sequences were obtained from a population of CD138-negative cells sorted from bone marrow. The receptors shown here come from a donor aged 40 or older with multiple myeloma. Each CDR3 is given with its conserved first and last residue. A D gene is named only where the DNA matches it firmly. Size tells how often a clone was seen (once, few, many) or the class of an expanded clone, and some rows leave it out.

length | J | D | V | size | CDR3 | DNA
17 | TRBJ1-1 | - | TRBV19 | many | CASSIIAAGIMNTEAFF | TGTGCCAGTAGTATTATCGCAGCTGGGATTATGAACACTGAAGCTTTCTTT
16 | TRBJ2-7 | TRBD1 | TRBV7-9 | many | CASSLRGQGVAYEQYF | TGTGCCAGCAGCTTACGGGGACAGGGGGTGGCCTACGAGCAGTACTTC
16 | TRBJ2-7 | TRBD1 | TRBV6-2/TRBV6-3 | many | CASSRTGTERTYEQYF | TGTGCCAGCAGTAGAACCGGGACAGAGAGGACCTACGAGCAGTACTTC
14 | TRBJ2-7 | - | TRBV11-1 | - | CASSPIRGSYEQYF | TGTGCCAGCAGCCCTATAAGAGGGTCCTACGAGCAGTACTTC
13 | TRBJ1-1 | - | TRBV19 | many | CASTTTMNTEAFF | TGTGCCAGCACAACCACGATGAACACTGAAGCTTTCTTT
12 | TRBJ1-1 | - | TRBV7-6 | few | CASAGPFGTAFF | TGTGCCAGCGCCGGACCTTTCGGGACAGCTTTCTTT
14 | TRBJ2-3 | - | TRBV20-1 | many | CSASRITRGDTQYF | TGCAGTGCTAGCCGAATAACTAGGGGAGATACGCAGTATTTT
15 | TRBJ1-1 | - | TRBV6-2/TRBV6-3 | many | CASRILGQGTTEAFF | TGTGCCAGCAGAATTCTCGGGCAGGGGACCACTGAAGCTTTCTTT
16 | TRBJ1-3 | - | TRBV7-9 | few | CASRSHTASTGNTIYF | TGTGCCAGCAGATCCCACACGGCGTCAACTGGAAACACCATATATTTT
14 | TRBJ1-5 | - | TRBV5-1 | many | CASSLEGSDGTQHF | TGCGCCAGCAGCTTGGAGGGCAGCGACGGAACCCAGCATTTT
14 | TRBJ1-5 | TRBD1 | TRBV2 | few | CASSETGWNQPQHF | TGTGCCAGCAGTGAGACAGGGTGGAATCAGCCCCAGCATTTT
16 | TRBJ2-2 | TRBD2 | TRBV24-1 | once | CATSDPLAGATGELFF | TGTGCCACCAGTGATCCCCTAGCGGGAGCGACCGGGGAGCTGTTTTTT
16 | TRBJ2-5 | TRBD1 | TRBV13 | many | CASSLGTGFSQETQYF | TGTGCCAGCAGCTTGGGGACAGGGTTCTCCCAAGAGACCCAGTACTTC
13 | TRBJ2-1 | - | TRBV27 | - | CASNLLGRFEQFF | TGTGCCAGCAACCTCCTAGGGAGGTTTGAGCAGTTCTTC
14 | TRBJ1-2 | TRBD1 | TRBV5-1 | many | CASSSDRGRNGYTF | TGCGCCAGCAGCTCCGACAGGGGGCGAAATGGCTACACCTTC
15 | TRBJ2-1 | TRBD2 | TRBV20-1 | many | CSADYSGRVYNEQFF | TGCAGTGCTGACTATAGCGGGAGGGTCTACAATGAGCAGTTCTTC
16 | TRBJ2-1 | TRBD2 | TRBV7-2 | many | CASSQSSASGVYEQFF | TGTGCCAGCAGCCAATCCTCGGCTAGCGGGGTCTATGAGCAGTTCTTC
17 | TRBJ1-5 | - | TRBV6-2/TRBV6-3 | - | CASSSQDRPYSNQPQHF | TGTGCCAGCAGTTCCCAGGACAGACCCTATAGCAATCAGCCCCAGCATTTT